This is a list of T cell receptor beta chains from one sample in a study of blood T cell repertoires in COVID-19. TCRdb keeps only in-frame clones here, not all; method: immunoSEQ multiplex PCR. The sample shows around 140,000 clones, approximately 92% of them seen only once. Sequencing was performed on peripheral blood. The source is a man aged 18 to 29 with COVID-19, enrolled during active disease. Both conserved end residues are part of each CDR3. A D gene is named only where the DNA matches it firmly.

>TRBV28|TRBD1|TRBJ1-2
TGTGCCAGCAGTGCCACAGGGGATGGCTACACCTTC
CASSATGDGYTF
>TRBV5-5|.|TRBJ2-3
TGTGCCAGCAGCCAACTAGTAGTGGATACAGATACGCAGTATTTT
CASSQLVVDTDTQYF
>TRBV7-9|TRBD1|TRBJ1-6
TGTGCCAGCAGCTTAGAGGGGACAGGGAATTCACCCCTCCACTTT
CASSLEGTGNSPLHF
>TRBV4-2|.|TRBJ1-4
TGTGCCAGCAGCCAAGATACTGGCAGGGAAGATGAAAAACTGCTTTTT
CASSQDTGREDEKLLF
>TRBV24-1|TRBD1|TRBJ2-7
TGTGCCACCAGTGATTCCCGGACAGGGAAATACGAGCAGTACTTC
CATSDSRTGKYEQYF
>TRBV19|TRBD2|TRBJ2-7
TGTGCCACAACTAGCGGGAGGGCCTCCTACGAGCAGTACTTC
CATTSGRASYEQYF
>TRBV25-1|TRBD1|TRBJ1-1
TGTGCCAGCAGTGCGCCCTCCGGGACAGTAGGTGAAGCTTTCTTT
CASSAPSGTVGEAFF
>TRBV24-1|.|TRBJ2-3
TGTGCCACCAGTGATTTGCGGGGGAGCACAGATACGCAGTATTTT
CATSDLRGSTDTQYF
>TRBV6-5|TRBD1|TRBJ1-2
TGTGCCAGCAGTTACTCGATCGGCAGGGGGCACGATGGCTACACCTTC
CASSYSIGRGHDGYTF
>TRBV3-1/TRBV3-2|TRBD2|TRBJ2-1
TGTGCCAGCAGCCACTTAGCGGGACCGAGCGGGAATGAGCAGTTCTTC
CASSHLAGPSGNEQFF
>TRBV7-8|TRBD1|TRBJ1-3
TGTGCCAGCAGCTTAGGACAGGGCCTATATTTT
CASSLGQGLYF
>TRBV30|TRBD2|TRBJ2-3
TGTGCCTGGAGTCTATCTAGCGGGAGGGCAGATACGCAGTATTTT
CAWSLSSGRADTQYF